This note documents a single T cell receptor beta chain sequence. This entry comes from a study of blood T cell repertoires in COVID-19. CDR3 length equals 18 residues. Germline V CDR1 and CDR2: MDHEN, SYDVKM. The V end was cut by 6 bases, the J end by 0 bases, with 20 bases between. TCRdb keeps only in-frame clones here, not all; method: immunoSEQ multiplex PCR. Seen here are over 250,000 clones, approximately 88% observed once, and the top ten hold around 1.6%. The chain is built from TRBV28 and TRBJ1-4, with D tentatively TRBD1 (6 bases). The sample taken for sequencing was peripheral blood. This clonotype was obtained from a human donor with COVID-19, enrolled during active disease. The donor label of this sample is uncertain. The CDR3 is CASSPALTGPATNEKLFF. The CDR3 DNA is TGTGCCAGCAGCCCTGCGCTGACAGGACCGGCAACTAATGAAAAACTGTTTTTT.